This entry lists 5 T cell receptor beta chains sequenced from one sample in a study of cytomegalovirus exposure and HLA in healthy donors. The table came from immunoSEQ multiplex PCR; TCRdb's copy has only in-frame clones and leaves some out. The sample lists roughly 95,000 clones, 85% occurring once. Sequencing was performed on PBMCs. Receptors originate from a man in his late teens or twenties in good health and CMV-seropositive.

The genes are TRBV25-1 and TRBJ1-5, with 7 bases identical to TRBD1. J was trimmed by 2 bases and V by 1 base; bases with no gene match: 5. CDR1 is MGHDK and CDR2 is SYGVNS in the germline V gene. The CDR3 loop spans 16 amino acids. The CDR3 sequence is CASSELTGDGNQPQHF. In DNA form, the CDR3 reads TGTGCCAGCAGTGAATTAACAGGGGATGGCAATCAGCCCCAGCATTTT.

The V gene is TRBV28, the J gene TRBJ2-7; 8 bases are shared with TRBD1. CDR1 is MDHEN, CDR2 SYDVKM, per germline. V shed 6 bases, J shed 6 bases, and the junction held 4 bases outside the gene matches. The CDR3 contains 12 residues. Here the CDR3 reads CASSLTGAEQYV. CDR3 bases: TGTGCCAGCAGCCTGACAGGGGCCGAGCAGTACGTC.

This rearrangement joins TRBV7-3 to TRBJ1-1, with TRBD1 identical over 7 bases. Germline values: CDR1 SGHTA, CDR2 FQGTGA. The CDR3 runs to 14 residues. J lost 2 bases, V lost 4 bases, and 4 bases had no gene match. Here the CDR3 DNA reads TGTGCCAGCAGCTCCGGGACAGCTAACACTGAAGCTTTCTTT. Protein product: CASSSGTANTEAFF.

The CDR3 DNA sequence: TGTGCCAGCAGCCCGTCCCGGGACAGGGTTAATGAGCAGTTCTTC. As protein: CASSPSRDRVNEQFF. The gene calls are TRBV7-3 and TRBJ2-1; 9 bases map to TRBD1. The J segment lost 7 bases and the V segment lost 5 bases, leaving 9 bases of the junction unmatched. The CDR3 contains 15 residues. The V gene's germline CDR1 is SGHTA and CDR2 FQGTGA.

The J gene is TRBJ2-6, the V gene TRBV28; a weak D match, TRBD1 (6 bases). This CDR3 comprises 18 residues. The ends were cut back, 5 bases at V and 3 bases at J, with 20 bases in the middle. Germline CDR1 reads MDHEN; CDR2 reads SYDVKM. CDR3 amino acids: CASSPASMTGNGANVLTF. The CDR3 nucleotides are TGTGCCAGCAGTCCCGCCTCTATGACAGGAAATGGGGCCAACGTCCTGACTTTC. Filled out from reference TRBV28 and TRBJ2-6, the complete variable domain reads DVKVTQSSRYLVKRTGEKVFLECVQDMDHENMFWYRQDPGLGLRLIYFSYDVKMKEKGDIPEGYSVSREKKERFSLILESASTNQTSMYLCASSPASMTGNGANVLTFGAGSRLTVL.